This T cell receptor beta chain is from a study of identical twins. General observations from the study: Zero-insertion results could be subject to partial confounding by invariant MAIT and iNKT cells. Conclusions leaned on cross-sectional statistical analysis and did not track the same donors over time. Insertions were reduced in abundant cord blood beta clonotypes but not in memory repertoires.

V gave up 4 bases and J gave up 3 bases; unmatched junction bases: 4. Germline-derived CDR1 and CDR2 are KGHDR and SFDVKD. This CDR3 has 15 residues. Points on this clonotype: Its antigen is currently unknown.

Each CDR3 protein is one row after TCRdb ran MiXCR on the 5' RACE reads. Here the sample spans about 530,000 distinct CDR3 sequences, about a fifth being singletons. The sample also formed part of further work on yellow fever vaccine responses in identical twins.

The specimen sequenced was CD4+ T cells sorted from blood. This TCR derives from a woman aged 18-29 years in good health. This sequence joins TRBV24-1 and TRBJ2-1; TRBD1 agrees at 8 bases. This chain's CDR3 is CATSDRDRYYNEQFF. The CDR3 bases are TGTGCCACCAGTGACCGGGACAGGTACTACAATGAGCAGTTCTTC.